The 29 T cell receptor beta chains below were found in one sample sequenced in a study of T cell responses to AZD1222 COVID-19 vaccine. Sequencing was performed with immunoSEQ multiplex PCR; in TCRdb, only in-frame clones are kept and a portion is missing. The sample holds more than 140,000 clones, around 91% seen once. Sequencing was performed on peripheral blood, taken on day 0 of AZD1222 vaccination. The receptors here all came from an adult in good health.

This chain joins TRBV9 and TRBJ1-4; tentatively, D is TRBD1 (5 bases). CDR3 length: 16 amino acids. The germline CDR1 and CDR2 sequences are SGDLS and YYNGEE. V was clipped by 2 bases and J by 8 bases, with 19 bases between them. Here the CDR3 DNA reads TGTGCCAGCAGCGTTAGGCAGGGAGGGGATGGAGAAAAACTGTTTTTT. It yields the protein CASSVRQGGDGEKLFF.

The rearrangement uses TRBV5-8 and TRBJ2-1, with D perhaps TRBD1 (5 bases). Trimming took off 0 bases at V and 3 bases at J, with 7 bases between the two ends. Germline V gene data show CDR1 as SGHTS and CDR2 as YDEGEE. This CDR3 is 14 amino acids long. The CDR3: CASSLADSYNEQFF. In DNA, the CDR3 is TGTGCCAGCAGCTTGGCCGACAGCTACAATGAGCAGTTCTTC.

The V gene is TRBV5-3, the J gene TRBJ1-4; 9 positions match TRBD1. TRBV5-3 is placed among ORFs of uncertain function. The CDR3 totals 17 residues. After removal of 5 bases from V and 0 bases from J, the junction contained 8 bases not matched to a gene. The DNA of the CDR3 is TGTGCCAGAAGTCACGACAGGGGGGAAACAACTAATGAAAAACTGTTTTTT. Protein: CARSHDRGETTNEKLFF.

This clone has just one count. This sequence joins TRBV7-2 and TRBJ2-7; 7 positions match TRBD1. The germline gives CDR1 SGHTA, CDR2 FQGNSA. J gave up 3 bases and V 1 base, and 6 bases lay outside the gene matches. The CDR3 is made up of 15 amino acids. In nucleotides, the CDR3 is TGTGCCAGCAGCTTAGAATGGACAGGCTTCTACGAGCAGTACTTC. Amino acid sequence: CASSLEWTGFYEQYF.

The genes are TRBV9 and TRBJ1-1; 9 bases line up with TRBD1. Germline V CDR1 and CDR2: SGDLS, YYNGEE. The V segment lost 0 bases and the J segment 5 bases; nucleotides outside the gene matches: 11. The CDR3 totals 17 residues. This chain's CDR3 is CASSVAGQGRAGTEAFF. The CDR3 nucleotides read TGTGCCAGCAGCGTAGCAGGACAGGGGAGAGCGGGGACTGAAGCTTTCTTT. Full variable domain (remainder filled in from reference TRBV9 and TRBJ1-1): DSGVTQTPKHLITATGQRVTLRCSPRSGDLSVYWYQQSLDQGLQFLIQYYNGEERAKGNILERFSAQQFPDLHSELNLSSLELGDSALYFCASSVAGQGRAGTEAFFGQGTRLTVV.

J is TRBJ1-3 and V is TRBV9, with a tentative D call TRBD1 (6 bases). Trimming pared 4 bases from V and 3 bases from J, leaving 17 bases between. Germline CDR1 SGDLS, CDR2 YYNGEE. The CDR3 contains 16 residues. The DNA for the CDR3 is TGTGCCAGCAGCACTTATGGGGGCAATAGTGGAAACACCATATATTTT. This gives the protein CASSTYGGNSGNTIYF.

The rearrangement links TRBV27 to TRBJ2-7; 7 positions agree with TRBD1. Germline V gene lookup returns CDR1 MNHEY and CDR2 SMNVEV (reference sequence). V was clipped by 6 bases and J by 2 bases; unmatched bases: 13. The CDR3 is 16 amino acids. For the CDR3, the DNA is TGTGCCAGCAGCCCCCTCGACGGGACAGCTACCTACGAGCAGTACTTC. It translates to CASSPLDGTATYEQYF.

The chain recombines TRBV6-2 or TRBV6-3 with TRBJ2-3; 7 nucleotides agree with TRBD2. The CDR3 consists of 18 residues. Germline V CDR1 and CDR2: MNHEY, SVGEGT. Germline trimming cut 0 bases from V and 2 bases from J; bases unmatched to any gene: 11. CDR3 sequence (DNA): TGTGCCAGCAGTTACTCCCCGGTGGGAGGGGTTGCCACAGATACGCAGTATTTT. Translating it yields CASSYSPVGGVATDTQYF.

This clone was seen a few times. The CDR3 bases are TGTGCCAGCAGCCCCGACAGGGAGGGTCAGCCCCAGCATTTT. As protein: CASSPDREGQPQHF. V usage is TRBV7-9 and J usage is TRBJ1-5, with 7 positions matching TRBD1. CDR3 length: 14 amino acids. V lost 5 bases and J lost 6; bases outside the gene matches: 7. CDR1 SEHNR and CDR2 FQNEAQ come from the germline V gene (reference sequence). The variable domain in full, completed from reference TRBV7-9 and TRBJ1-5, reads DTGVSQNPRHKITKRGQNVTFRCDPISEHNRLYWYRQTLGQGPEFLTYFQNEAQLEKSRLLSDRFSAERPKGSFSTLEIQRTEQGDSAMYLCASSPDREGQPQHFGDGTRLSIL.

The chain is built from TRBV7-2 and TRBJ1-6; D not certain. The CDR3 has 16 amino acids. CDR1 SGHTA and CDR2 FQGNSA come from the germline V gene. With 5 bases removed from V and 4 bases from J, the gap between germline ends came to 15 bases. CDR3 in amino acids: CASSPSLGLYNSPLHF. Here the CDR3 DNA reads TGTGCCAGCAGCCCATCCCTCGGACTTTATAATTCACCCCTCCACTTT.

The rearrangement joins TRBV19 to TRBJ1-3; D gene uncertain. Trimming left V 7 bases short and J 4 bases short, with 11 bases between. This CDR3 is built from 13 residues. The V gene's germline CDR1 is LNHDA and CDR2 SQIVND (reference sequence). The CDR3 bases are TGTGCCAGTATTAAAAGAGCCGGAAACACCATATATTTT. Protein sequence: CASIKRAGNTIYF.

The CDR3 region is CASSFLGEQYF. The CDR3 DNA is TGTGCCAGCAGTTTCCTCGGCGAGCAGTACTTC. This rearrangement joins TRBV28 to TRBJ2-7, with no clear D. Germline CDR1 reads MDHEN; CDR2 reads SYDVKM. This CDR3 contains 11 residues. V shed 3 bases and J shed 6 bases, with 6 bases lying between them.

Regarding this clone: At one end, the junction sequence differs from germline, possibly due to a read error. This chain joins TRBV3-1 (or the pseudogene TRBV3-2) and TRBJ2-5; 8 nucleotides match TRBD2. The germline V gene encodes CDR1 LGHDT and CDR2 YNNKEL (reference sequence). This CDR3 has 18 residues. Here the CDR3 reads CASSQDFVSSGLQGTQYF. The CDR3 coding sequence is TGTGCCAGCAGCCAAGATTTCGTGTCTAGCGGGCTCCAAGGGACCCAGTACTTC.

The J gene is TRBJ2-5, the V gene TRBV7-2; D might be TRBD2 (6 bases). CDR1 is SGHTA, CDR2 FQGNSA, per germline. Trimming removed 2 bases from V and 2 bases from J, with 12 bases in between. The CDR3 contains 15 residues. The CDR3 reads CASSLMGGGQETQYF. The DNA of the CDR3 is TGTGCCAGCAGCTTAATGGGGGGTGGGCAAGAGACCCAGTACTTC.

CDR3: CASSRQGEETQYF. CDR3 bases: TGTGCCAGCAGCCGACAGGGTGAGGAGACCCAGTACTTC. V gene TRBV7-8 combines with J gene TRBJ2-5; 7 nucleotides match TRBD1. The V segment lost 5 bases and the J segment 5 bases; nucleotides outside the gene matches: 5. The CDR3 spans 13 residues. Germline loops: CDR1 SGHVS, CDR2 FQNEAQ.

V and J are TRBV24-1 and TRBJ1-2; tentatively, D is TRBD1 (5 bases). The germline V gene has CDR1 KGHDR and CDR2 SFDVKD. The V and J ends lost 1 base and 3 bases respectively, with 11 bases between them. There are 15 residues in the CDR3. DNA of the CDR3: TGTGCCACCAGTGATTTAAGGGGAGCCCACTATGGCTACACCTTC. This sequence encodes CATSDLRGAHYGYTF.

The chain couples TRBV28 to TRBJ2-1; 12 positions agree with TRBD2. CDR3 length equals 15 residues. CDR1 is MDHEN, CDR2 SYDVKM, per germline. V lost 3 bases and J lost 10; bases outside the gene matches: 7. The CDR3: CASSLGTSGRPEQFF. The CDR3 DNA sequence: TGTGCCAGCAGTTTGGGAACTAGCGGGAGGCCAGAGCAGTTCTTC.

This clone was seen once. The CDR3: CASSAPGSSYNEQFF. DNA of the CDR3: TGTGCCAGCAGCGCTCCGGGGAGCTCCTACAATGAGCAGTTCTTC. This rearrangement joins TRBV7-9 to TRBJ2-1, with a weak D call TRBD2 (5 bases). The CDR3 totals 15 residues. CDR1 is SEHNR, CDR2 FQNEAQ, per germline (reference sequence). V dropped 5 bases and J dropped 0 bases, with 11 bases sitting between them.

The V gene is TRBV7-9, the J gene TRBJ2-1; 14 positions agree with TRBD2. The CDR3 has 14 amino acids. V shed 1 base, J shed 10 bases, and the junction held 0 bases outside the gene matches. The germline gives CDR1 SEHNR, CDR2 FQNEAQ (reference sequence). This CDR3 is CASSLGTSGREQFF. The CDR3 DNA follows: TGTGCCAGCAGCTTAGGGACTAGCGGGAGGGAGCAGTTCTTC.

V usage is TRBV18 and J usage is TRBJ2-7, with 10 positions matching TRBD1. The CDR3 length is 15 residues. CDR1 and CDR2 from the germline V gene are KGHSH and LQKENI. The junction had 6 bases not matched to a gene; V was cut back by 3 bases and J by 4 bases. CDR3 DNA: TGTGCCAGCTCACCGGGACAGGGGTCGATTTACGAGCAGTACTTC. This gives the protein CASSPGQGSIYEQYF. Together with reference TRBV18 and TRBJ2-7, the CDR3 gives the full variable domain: NAGVMQNPRHLVRRRGQEARLRCSPMKGHSHVYWYRQLPEEGLKFMVYLQKENIIDESGMPKERFSAEFPKEGPSILRIQQVVRGDSAAYFCASSPGQGSIYEQYFGPGTRLTVT.

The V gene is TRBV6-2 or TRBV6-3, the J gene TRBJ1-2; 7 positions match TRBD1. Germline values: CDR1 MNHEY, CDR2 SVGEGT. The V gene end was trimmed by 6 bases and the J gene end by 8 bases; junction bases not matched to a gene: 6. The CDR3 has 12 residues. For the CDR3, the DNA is TGTGCCAGCAGATACGGGACAGAAGGCTACACCTTC. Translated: CASRYGTEGYTF.

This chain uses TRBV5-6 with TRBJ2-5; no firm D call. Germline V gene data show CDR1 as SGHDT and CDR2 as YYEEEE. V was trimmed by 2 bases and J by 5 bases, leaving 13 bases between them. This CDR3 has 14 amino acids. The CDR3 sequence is CASSFLTSRETQYF. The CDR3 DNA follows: TGTGCCAGCAGCTTTTTAACTTCCAGGGAGACCCAGTACTTC. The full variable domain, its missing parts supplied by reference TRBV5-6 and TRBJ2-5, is DAGVTQSPTHLIKTRGQQVTLRCSPKSGHDTVSWYQQALGQGPQFIFQYYEEEERQRGNFPDRFSGHQFPNYSSELNVNALLLGDSALYLCASSFLTSRETQYFGPGTRLLVL.

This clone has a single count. CDR3: CASSSGLTGQFF. CDR3 bases: TGTGCCAGCAGCTCGGGCCTGACAGGGCAGTTCTTC. V and J are TRBV5-6 and TRBJ2-1, with a weak D call TRBD1 (6 bases). V gave up 3 bases and J gave up 12 bases, with 13 bases separating them. Germline V gene data show CDR1 as SGHDT and CDR2 as YYEEEE. This CDR3 spans 12 amino acids. Together with reference TRBV5-6 and TRBJ2-1, the CDR3 gives the full variable domain: DAGVTQSPTHLIKTRGQQVTLRCSPKSGHDTVSWYQQALGQGPQFIFQYYEEEERQRGNFPDRFSGHQFPNYSSELNVNALLLGDSALYLCASSSGLTGQFFGPGTRLTVL.

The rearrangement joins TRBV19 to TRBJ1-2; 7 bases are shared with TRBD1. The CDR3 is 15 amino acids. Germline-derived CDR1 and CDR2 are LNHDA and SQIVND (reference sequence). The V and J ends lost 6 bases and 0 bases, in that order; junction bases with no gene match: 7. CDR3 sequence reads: CASRPAGTANYGYTF. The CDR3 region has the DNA TGTGCCAGTAGACCCGCCGGGACAGCTAACTATGGCTACACCTTC.

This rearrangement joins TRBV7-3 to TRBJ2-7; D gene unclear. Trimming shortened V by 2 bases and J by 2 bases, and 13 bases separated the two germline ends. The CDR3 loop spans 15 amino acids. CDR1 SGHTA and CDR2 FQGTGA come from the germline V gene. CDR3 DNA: TGTGCCAGCAGCTTATACCCCGGAAGCGCCTACGAGCAGTACTTC. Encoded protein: CASSLYPGSAYEQYF.

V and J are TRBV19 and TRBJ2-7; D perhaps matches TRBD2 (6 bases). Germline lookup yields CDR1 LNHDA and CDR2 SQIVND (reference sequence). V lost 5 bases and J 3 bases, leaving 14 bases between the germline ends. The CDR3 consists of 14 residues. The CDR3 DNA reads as TGTGCCAGTAGTGGCGGGACGCCCCTCTACGAGCAGTACTTC. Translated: CASSGGTPLYEQYF.

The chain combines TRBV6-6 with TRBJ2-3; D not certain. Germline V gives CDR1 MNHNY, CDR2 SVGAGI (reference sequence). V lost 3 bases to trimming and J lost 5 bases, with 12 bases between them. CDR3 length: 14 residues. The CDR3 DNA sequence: TGTGCCAGCAGTTATTTTTCGGCTGGAGATACGCAGTATTTT. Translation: CASSYFSAGDTQYF.

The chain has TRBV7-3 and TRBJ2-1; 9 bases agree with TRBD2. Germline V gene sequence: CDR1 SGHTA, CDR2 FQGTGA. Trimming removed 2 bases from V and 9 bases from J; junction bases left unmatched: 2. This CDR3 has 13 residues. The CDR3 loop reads CASSLLAGAEQFF. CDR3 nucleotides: TGTGCCAGCAGCTTATTAGCGGGAGCTGAGCAGTTCTTC.

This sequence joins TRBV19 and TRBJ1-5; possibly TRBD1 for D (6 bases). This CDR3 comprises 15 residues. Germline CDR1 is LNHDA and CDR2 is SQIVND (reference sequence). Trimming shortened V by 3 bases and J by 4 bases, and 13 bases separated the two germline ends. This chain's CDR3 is CASSIRVQGNQPQHF. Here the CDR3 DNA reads TGTGCCAGTAGTATTAGGGTTCAGGGGAATCAGCCCCAGCATTTT.